One sample yielded the 12 T cell receptor beta chains listed below, sequenced in a study of radiotherapy plus CTLA-4 blockade in lung cancer. The assay was immunoSEQ multiplex PCR, and TCRdb's table has in-frame clones only and misses some. Of around 70,000 clones listed, around 83% are singletons. The input for sequencing was peripheral blood, taken from a patient treated with radiotherapy plus ipilimumab. The receptors come from a human donor with non-small cell lung cancer who had a partial response to radiotherapy plus ipilimumab.

This clone was counted between two and nine times. This rearrangement joins TRBV6-5 to TRBJ2-7; 8 bases line up with TRBD1. The ends lost 6 bases at V and 5 bases at J; junction bases unmatched: 6. This CDR3 spans 13 amino acids. Germline V gene lookup returns CDR1 MNHEY and CDR2 SVGAGI. CDR3 in DNA: TGTGCCAGCAGACTGACAGGGGCCAACGAGCAGTACTTC. This translates into CASRLTGANEQYF.

The chain uses TRBV4-1 and TRBJ1-2; 8 nucleotides match TRBD1. From germline, CDR1 is MGHRA and CDR2 YSYEKL. Losses at the gene ends were 4 bases for V and 0 bases for J; bases not matched to a gene: 13. This CDR3 contains 18 residues. CDR3 nucleotide sequence: TGCGCCAGCAGCCTCCGGGCGACAGGGGTAACCACTAACTATGGCTACACCTTC. Translated: CASSLRATGVTTNYGYTF.

V is TRBV2 and J is TRBJ1-1; no reliable D call. Germline V gives CDR1 SNHLY, CDR2 FYNNEI. The ends were cut back, 4 bases at V and 0 bases at J, with 6 bases in the middle. This CDR3 has 13 residues. The CDR3 loop is CASSARMNTEAFF. The CDR3 DNA follows: TGTGCCAGCAGTGCCCGTATGAACACTGAAGCTTTCTTT.

As DNA, the CDR3 is TGTGCCAGCTCACCACCTGGGACAGGGGACCATCAGCCCCAGCATTTT. It translates to CASSPPGTGDHQPQHF. This chain connects TRBV18 to TRBJ1-5, with 10 positions matching TRBD1. The CDR3 loop spans 16 amino acids. V dropped 0 bases and J dropped 5; count of bases not matched to a gene: 4. The germline gives CDR1 KGHSH, CDR2 LQKENI.

This clone has a handful of counts. This chain connects TRBV19 to TRBJ2-4; D perhaps matches TRBD1 (5 bases). This CDR3 has 13 residues. CDR1 is LNHDA, CDR2 SQIVND, per germline (reference sequence). Trimming removed 5 bases at V and 6 bases at J, with 11 bases between. The CDR3 nucleotides read TGTGCCAGTAGTCCTCGACAGCCAAACATTCAGTACTTC. Translating gives CASSPRQPNIQYF.

The V call is TRBV5-1, the J call TRBJ2-1; TRBD1 matches at 7 bases. With V trimmed by 2 bases and J by 6 bases, 11 bases remained unmatched. The CDR3 totals 16 residues. From germline, CDR1 is SGHRS and CDR2 YFSETQ. CDR3 amino acids: CASSLDRQGAANEQFF. The CDR3 region has the DNA TGCGCCAGCAGCTTAGATCGACAGGGAGCTGCCAATGAGCAGTTCTTC.

V and J are TRBV7-3 and TRBJ2-6; weak D call: TRBD1 (5 bases). The ends were cut back, 1 base at V and 0 bases at J, with 19 bases in the middle. The CDR3 is made up of 20 amino acids. The germline gives CDR1 SGHTA, CDR2 FQGTGA. The CDR3 DNA reads TGTGCCAGCAGCTTAAAATTTCGGCAGGGCCGACACTCTGGGGCCAACGTCCTGACTTTC. It is translated as CASSLKFRQGRHSGANVLTF.

This clone was seen once. CDR3 nucleotides: TGTGCCAGCAGTTTAACGGGACAGGGGGAAGAAAAACTGTTTTTT. It yields the protein CASSLTGQGEEKLFF. J is TRBJ1-4 and V is TRBV28; 11 positions match TRBD1. The CDR3 is 15 amino acids. Germline V gene sequence: CDR1 MDHEN, CDR2 SYDVKM. Losses at the gene ends were 2 bases for V and 8 bases for J; bases not matched to a gene: 4. Based on the CDR3 plus reference TRBV28 and TRBJ1-4, the full variable domain is DVKVTQSSRYLVKRTGEKVFLECVQDMDHENMFWYRQDPGLGLRLIYFSYDVKMKEKGDIPEGYSVSREKKERFSLILESASTNQTSMYLCASSLTGQGEEKLFFGSGTQLSVL.

This chain uses TRBV6-1 with TRBJ1-1; a possible D gene is TRBD1 (6 bases). CDR1 is MNHNS, CDR2 SASEGT, per germline. This CDR3 comprises 13 residues. V lost 6 bases, J lost 1 base, and 9 bases lay in between. CDR3 region: CASSPGQNTEAFF. CDR3 nucleotides: TGTGCCAGCAGCCCGGGACAGAACACTGAAGCTTTCTTT.

This clone has just a few counts. V and J are TRBV7-9 and TRBJ1-2; D gene ambiguous. The V and J ends lost 4 bases and 6 bases respectively, with 12 bases between them. Germline values: CDR1 SEHNR, CDR2 FQNEAQ (reference sequence). This CDR3 has 13 residues. CDR3 coding DNA: TGTGCCAGCAGCTCCTATTCCCGGGATGGCTACACCTTC. Translated, it gives CASSSYSRDGYTF.

This chain uses TRBV5-5 with TRBJ2-7, with 7 bases matching TRBD1. J gave up 2 bases and V 4 bases, and 9 bases lay outside the gene matches. The V gene's germline CDR1 is SGHKS and CDR2 YYEKEE (reference sequence). There are 15 residues in the CDR3. CDR3 protein: CASSIAGTETYEQYF. The CDR3 DNA reads TGTGCCAGCAGCATTGCCGGGACAGAGACCTACGAGCAGTACTTC.

With regard to this clone: This CDR3 is also generated by other DNA sequences in the sample. The V call is TRBV9, the J call TRBJ2-4; D perhaps matches TRBD2 (5 bases). Germline V gives CDR1 SGDLS, CDR2 YYNGEE. The ends were cut back, 2 bases at V and 8 bases at J, with 14 bases in the middle. CDR3 length equals 14 residues. CDR3 loop: CASSVGDSRDIQYF. CDR3 sequence (DNA): TGTGCCAGCAGCGTCGGGGATTCGAGGGACATTCAGTACTTC. Looking up the rest from reference TRBV9 and TRBJ2-4 gives the full variable domain: DSGVTQTPKHLITATGQRVTLRCSPRSGDLSVYWYQQSLDQGLQFLIQYYNGEERAKGNILERFSAQQFPDLHSELNLSSLELGDSALYFCASSVGDSRDIQYFGAGTRLSVL.